This T cell receptor (beta chain) is from a study of T-cell memory formation after mild COVID-19. Study information: Largely donor-specific TCR clusters were found.

Employing constant-segment primers, 5'RACE generated TCR alpha and TCR beta cDNA libraries bearing sample barcodes and UMIs. From the 5' RACE reads, TCRdb called clonotypes with MiXCR, one entry per CDR3 protein. The table lists about 250,000 distinct CDR3 sequences, approximately 16% of them singletons. This clonotype was seen ten or more times. The junction had 10 bases not matched to a gene; V was cut back by 3 bases and J by 5 bases. This CDR3 has 17 residues. The V gene's germline CDR1 is SGHRS and CDR2 YFSETQ. The chain employs TRBV5-1 and TRBJ2-5; TRBD2 agrees at 13 bases. The TCR was taken from a man younger than 30 who had mild COVID-19 (a few samples of this study predate the infection). Cell type and time point are not known. The material sequenced was PBMCs or a T cell subset sorted from them (not recorded which). Here the CDR3 reads CASSSRTSGGVSETQYF. DNA of the CDR3: TGCGCCAGCAGCTCCAGGACTAGCGGGGGAGTAAGCGAGACCCAGTACTTC. The full variable domain, completed using reference TRBV5-1 and TRBJ2-5, is KAGVTQTPRYLIKTRGQQVTLSCSPISGHRSVSWYQQTPGQGLQFLFEYFSETQRNKGNFPGRFSGRQFSNSRSEMNVSTLELGDSALYLCASSSRTSGGVSETQYFGPGTRLLVL.